The 28 T cell receptor beta chains below were found in one sample sequenced in a study of blood T cells in healthy people across ages. Using a J-beta primer mix together with a sample-barcoded 5' primer, a second PCR was run for roughly 7 to 12 cycles. In TCRdb, the 5' RACE reads were re-called with MiXCR into one record per CDR3 protein. The sample shows more than 700,000 distinct CDR3 sequences, roughly 50% of them seen only once. The sequenced sample was blood. Receptor source: a man at least 80 years old in good health.

At least ten counts were recorded for this clonotype. This sequence joins TRBV29-1 and TRBJ2-6; D unclear. Trimming shortened V by 6 bases and J by 4 bases, and 7 bases separated the two germline ends. The CDR3 length is 12 residues. Germline assignment: CDR1 SQVTM and CDR2 ANQGSEA. CDR3 region: CSVHSGANVLTF. CDR3 DNA: TGCAGCGTGCATTCAGGGGCCAACGTCCTGACTTTC.

This clonotype was picked up many times. The chain is built from TRBV5-1 and TRBJ2-1; TRBD2 aligns across 11 bases. Germline CDR1 reads SGHRS; CDR2 reads YFSETQ. There are 14 residues in the CDR3. V shed 0 bases, J shed 9 bases, and the junction held 2 bases outside the gene matches. The CDR3: CASSLELAGAEQFF. CDR3 nucleotides: TGCGCCAGCAGCTTGGAACTAGCGGGAGCTGAGCAGTTCTTC. Filled out from reference TRBV5-1 and TRBJ2-1, the complete variable domain reads KAGVTQTPRYLIKTRGQQVTLSCSPISGHRSVSWYQQTPGQGLQFLFEYFSETQRNKGNFPGRFSGRQFSNSRSEMNVSTLELGDSALYLCASSLELAGAEQFFGPGTRLTVL.

Note on this clonotype: Since no conserved phenylalanine or tryptophan closes the CDR3, a read error is the likely cause. The chain joins TRBV12-3 or TRBV12-4 to TRBJ2-1; 11 bases are shared with TRBD2. The CDR3 runs to 15 residues. Unmatched junction bases numbered 6, after V lost 5 bases and J lost 6 bases. The CDR3 is CASSTTSGSSNEQFL. DNA for the CDR3: TGTGCCAGCAGTACAACTAGCGGGAGTAGCAATGAGCAGTTCTTA.

The chain recombines TRBV12-3 or TRBV12-4 with TRBJ1-2, with a tentative D call TRBD1 (6 bases). V was trimmed by 2 bases and J by 12 bases, leaving 13 bases between them. The CDR3 is 12 amino acids. The DNA of the CDR3 is TGTGCCAGCAGTTTAACCGCAGGGGCGCACACCTTC. The encoded protein is CASSLTAGAHTF.

V gene TRBV7-2 combines with J gene TRBJ2-7; 9 bases map to TRBD2. V shed 2 bases and J 0 bases; nucleotides not matched to a gene: 11. CDR3 size: 18 residues. Germline CDR1 reads SGHTA; CDR2 reads FQGNSA. The CDR3 region has the DNA TGTGCCAGCAGCTTATCGGTTAGCGGGAGATCCCCCTCCTACGAGCAGTACTTC. It translates to CASSLSVSGRSPSYEQYF.

There are a few counts of this clonotype. V and J are TRBV9 and TRBJ2-5; D not certain. CDR1 and CDR2 (germline): SGDLS, YYNGEE. Trimming left V 4 bases short and J 11 bases short, with 24 bases between. The CDR3 loop spans 15 amino acids. The CDR3 is CASSQPLKSSDEQYF. The CDR3 region has the DNA TGTGCCAGCAGCCAACCTTTGAAAAGTTCCGATGAGCAGTACTTC.

The gene calls are TRBV2 and TRBJ2-1, with D unclear. Matching the DNA end better, TRBJ2-7 makes the J call doubtful. Germline assignment: CDR1 SNHLY and CDR2 FYNNEI. CDR3 length: 11 amino acids. The CDR3 region has the DNA TGTGCCACCCGCTCCTACAATGAGCAGTACTTC. Translation gives CATRSYNEQYF.

V and J are TRBV12-3 or TRBV12-4 and TRBJ2-1, with 7 positions matching TRBD2. The CDR3 spans 15 residues. The V gene end was trimmed by 6 bases and the J gene end by 9 bases; junction bases not matched to a gene: 14. CDR3 nucleotide sequence: TGTGCCAGCAGCTTGGTGAGCGGGGCCCCGGGTGAGCAGTTCTTC. Amino acids: CASSLVSGAPGEQFF.

This clonotype was seen a handful of times. The chain carries TRBV29-1 and TRBJ2-7; a weak D match, TRBD2 (6 bases). V was shortened by 5 bases and J by 0 bases, with 14 bases between the two germline ends. This CDR3 contains 14 residues. CDR1 and CDR2 from the germline V gene are SQVTM and ANQGSEA. The CDR3 region is CSVSEVGGSYEQYF. In nucleotides, the CDR3 is TGCAGCGTTTCCGAGGTGGGGGGCTCCTACGAGCAGTACTTC.

This clonotype was picked up many times. The V and J genes are TRBV9 and TRBJ2-3, with a possible D match to TRBD2 (6 bases). In germline, CDR1 is SGDLS, CDR2 YYNGEE. Trimming left V 7 bases short and J 0 bases short, with 9 bases between. The CDR3 is 13 amino acids. The CDR3 DNA reads as TGTGCCAGCGGTGGGGGGAGCACAGATACGCAGTATTTT. This sequence encodes CASGGGSTDTQYF.

The chain employs TRBV6-1 and TRBJ2-3, with TRBD2 matching 7 bases. J was trimmed by 14 bases and V by 5 bases; bases with no gene match: 16. The germline V gene encodes CDR1 MNHNS and CDR2 SASEGT. CDR3 length: 14 residues. The DNA of the CDR3 is TGTGCCAGCAGTCTCGGTACTAGCGACCGATACGCGTATTTT. Its protein is CASSLGTSDRYAYF.

The chain carries TRBV24-1 and TRBJ2-1, with D tentatively TRBD2 (6 bases). The germline V gene has CDR1 KGHDR and CDR2 SFDVKD. Trimming cost V 3 bases and J 7 bases, with 18 bases left between them. The CDR3 is made up of 16 amino acids. CDR3 coding DNA: TGTGCCACCAGTGATCCGCGTGGAGGGATAAGGAATGAGCAGTTCTTC. It translates to CATSDPRGGIRNEQFF.

This chain links TRBV10-3 with TRBJ2-7; weak D call: TRBD2 (6 bases). Germline V lookup: CDR1 ENHRY, CDR2 SYGVKD. V lost 7 bases to trimming and J lost 2 bases, with 15 bases between them. This CDR3 comprises 14 residues. For the CDR3, the DNA is TGTGCCATCAACGGGAGAAGCCTCCCCTACGAGCAGTACTTC. Its translation: CAINGRSLPYEQYF.

This rearrangement joins TRBV12-3 or TRBV12-4 to TRBJ2-1; 7 bases line up with TRBD1. The J call may be in error: the DNA end matches TRBJ2-7 better. The CDR3 spans 13 residues. CDR3 protein: CASRDSSYNEQYF. The CDR3 DNA is TGTGCCAGCCGGGACAGTTCCTACAATGAGCAGTACTTC.

This clonotype has a count of ten or more. The chain uses TRBV6-1 and TRBJ2-1; 7 bases align to TRBD2. This CDR3 region has 16 residues. Germline values: CDR1 MNHNS, CDR2 SASEGT. Germline trimming cut 1 base from V and 11 bases from J; bases unmatched to any gene: 14. This CDR3 is CASSEVARTSSYKQFF. DNA for the CDR3: TGTGCCAGCAGTGAAGTTGCCCGGACTAGTAGCTATAAGCAGTTCTTC.

The chain has TRBV5-1 and TRBJ1-2, with unresolved D. Germline V gene data show CDR1 as SGHRS and CDR2 as YFSETQ. The CDR3 has 16 amino acids. V lost 0 bases, J lost 4 bases, and 16 bases lay in between. The CDR3 region is CASSLVNGQWGYGYTF. The CDR3 nucleotides read TGCGCCAGCAGCTTGGTGAACGGGCAGTGGGGCTATGGCTACACCTTC.

This clonotype was observed at least ten times. The CDR3 here is CASSSGTGGETQYF. CDR3 bases: TGTGCCAGCAGCTCGGGGACAGGTGGAGAGACCCAGTACTTC. The rearrangement links TRBV27 to TRBJ2-5; TRBD1 agrees at 8 bases. V gave up 6 bases and J gave up 4 bases; unmatched junction bases: 7. This CDR3 comprises 14 residues. Germline lookup yields CDR1 MNHEY and CDR2 SMNVEV (reference sequence).

This clonotype has a handful of counts. The chain carries TRBV5-1 and TRBJ2-1; D ambiguous. V was shortened by 4 bases and J by 6 bases, with 8 bases between the two germline ends. Germline loops: CDR1 SGHRS, CDR2 YFSETQ. The CDR3 extends over 12 amino acids. This CDR3 is CASSADPNEQFF. In DNA, the CDR3 is TGCGCCAGCAGCGCTGACCCCAATGAGCAGTTCTTC.

This clonotype has at least ten counts. This chain links TRBV5-1 with TRBJ2-7; D unclear. Germline V gives CDR1 SGHRS, CDR2 YFSETQ. Trimming stripped 4 bases from V and 2 bases from J, with 13 bases between. The CDR3 length is 14 residues. CDR3 in amino acids: CASSLDPAPYEQYF. CDR3 bases: TGCGCCAGCAGCCTAGACCCGGCCCCCTACGAGCAGTACTTC.

A few counts support this clonotype. This chain links TRBV5-1 with TRBJ2-5, with 7 bases aligning to TRBD1. The J call may be in error: the DNA end matches TRBJ2-7 better. Germline V gives CDR1 SGHRS, CDR2 YFSETQ. The length of the CDR3 is 15 residues. The CDR3, as DNA: TGCGCCAGCAGCTTGGAGATCGACAGGGCCAACGAGCAGTACTTC. Its protein is CASSLEIDRANEQYF.

The CDR3 protein is CSVIEARNSNQPQHF. CDR3 nucleotide sequence: TGCAGCGTTATTGAGGCGAGGAATAGCAATCAGCCCCAGCATTTT. This chain uses TRBV29-1 with TRBJ1-5; D unresolved. V lost 5 bases and J 0 bases, leaving 14 bases between the germline ends. From germline, CDR1 is SQVTM and CDR2 ANQGSEA. The CDR3 sequence is 15 residues long.

The chain recombines TRBV5-4 with TRBJ2-5; TRBD1 aligns across 7 bases. This CDR3 is built from 17 residues. V dropped 3 bases and J dropped 7; count of bases not matched to a gene: 18. Per the germline V gene, CDR1 is SGHNT and CDR2 is YYREEE (reference sequence). CDR3 protein: CASSSVFGTADRGTQYF. The CDR3 DNA reads as TGTGCCAGCAGCTCAGTGTTTGGGACAGCAGACCGCGGGACCCAGTACTTC.

The chain carries TRBV20-1 and TRBJ2-1; 8 nucleotides agree with TRBD2. The germline V gene encodes CDR1 DFQATT and CDR2 SNEGSKA (reference sequence). The CDR3 loop spans 16 amino acids. With V trimmed by 2 bases and J by 0 bases, 6 bases remained unmatched. In DNA, the CDR3 is TGCAGTGCTAGAAGTAGCGGGACGAGCTCCTACAATGAGCAGTTCTTC. Amino acids: CSARSSGTSSYNEQFF.

V and J are TRBV5-5 and TRBJ2-3; TRBD2 matches at 8 bases. The germline gives CDR1 SGHKS, CDR2 YYEKEE (reference sequence). The CDR3 runs to 18 residues. The V and J ends lost 2 bases and 14 bases, in that order; junction bases with no gene match: 25. CDR3 bases: TGTGCCAGCAGCTTCCCCCTCGTAGCGGGAAAGGGTCACAGATACGCGTATTTT. Amino acids: CASSFPLVAGKGHRYAYF. Combining the CDR3 with reference TRBV5-5 and TRBJ2-3 gives the whole variable domain DAGVTQSPTHLIKTRGQQVTLRCSPISGHKSVSWYQQVLGQGPQFIFQYYEKEERGRGNFPDRFSARQFPNYSSELNVNALLLGDSALYLCASSFPLVAGKGHRYAYFGPGTRLTVL.

This clonotype was recorded a few times. J is TRBJ2-7 and V is TRBV6-2 or TRBV6-3; TRBD1 matches 9 bases. This CDR3 is built from 15 residues. V was clipped by 6 bases and J by 4 bases; unmatched bases: 10. Germline CDR1 reads MNHEY; CDR2 reads SVGEGT. The CDR3 sequence is CASSSPDRGAYEQYF. In nucleotides, the CDR3 is TGTGCCAGCAGCTCCCCCGACAGGGGGGCGTACGAGCAGTACTTC.

This clonotype occurred a few times. The chain links TRBV29-1 to TRBJ2-7; D could derive from TRBD1 or TRBD2 (6 bases each). Germline V gives CDR1 SQVTM, CDR2 ANQGSEA. Trimming pared 6 bases from V and 3 bases from J, leaving 18 bases between. This CDR3 comprises 14 residues. The CDR3 DNA follows: TGCAGCGTCGTGGGGGTGAGGGGGGACTACGAGCAGTACTTC. Protein product: CSVVGVRGDYEQYF.

The rearrangement links TRBV5-1 to TRBJ2-7, with D tentatively TRBD1 (5 bases). This CDR3 contains 13 residues. Trimming shortened V by 0 bases and J by 4 bases, and 8 bases separated the two germline ends. The V gene's germline CDR1 is SGHRS and CDR2 YFSETQ. The CDR3 region has the DNA TGCGCCAGCAGCTTGGACAGGTTATACGAGCAGTACTTC. Translated, it gives CASSLDRLYEQYF. Based on the CDR3 plus reference TRBV5-1 and TRBJ2-7, the full variable domain is KAGVTQTPRYLIKTRGQQVTLSCSPISGHRSVSWYQQTPGQGLQFLFEYFSETQRNKGNFPGRFSGRQFSNSRSEMNVSTLELGDSALYLCASSLDRLYEQYFGPGTRLTVT.

The chain is built from TRBV7-3 and TRBJ2-1, with TRBD2 matching 8 bases. J was trimmed by 3 bases and V by 6 bases; bases with no gene match: 10. CDR1 and CDR2 from the germline V gene are SGHTA and FQGTGA. The CDR3 covers 16 residues. The chain's CDR3 is CASSNTRTSSYNEQFF. The DNA for the CDR3 is TGTGCCAGCAGTAATACTCGGACTAGCAGCTACAATGAGCAGTTCTTC.